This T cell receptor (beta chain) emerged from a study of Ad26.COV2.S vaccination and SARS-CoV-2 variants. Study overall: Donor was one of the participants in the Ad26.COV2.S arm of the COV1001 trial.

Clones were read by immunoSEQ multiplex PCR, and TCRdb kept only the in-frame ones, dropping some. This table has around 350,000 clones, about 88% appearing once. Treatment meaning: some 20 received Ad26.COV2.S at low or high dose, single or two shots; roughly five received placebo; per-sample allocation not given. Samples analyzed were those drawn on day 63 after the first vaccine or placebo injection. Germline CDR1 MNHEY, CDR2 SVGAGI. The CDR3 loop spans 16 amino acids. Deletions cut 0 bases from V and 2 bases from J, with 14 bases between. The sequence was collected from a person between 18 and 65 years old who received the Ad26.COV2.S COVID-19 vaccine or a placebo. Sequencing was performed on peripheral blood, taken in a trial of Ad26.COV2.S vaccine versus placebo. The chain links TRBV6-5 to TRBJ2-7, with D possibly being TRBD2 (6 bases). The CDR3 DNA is TGTGCCAGCAGTTACTCTTGGAGGGACCCAACCTACGAGCAGTACTTC. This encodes CASSYSWRDPTYEQYF.